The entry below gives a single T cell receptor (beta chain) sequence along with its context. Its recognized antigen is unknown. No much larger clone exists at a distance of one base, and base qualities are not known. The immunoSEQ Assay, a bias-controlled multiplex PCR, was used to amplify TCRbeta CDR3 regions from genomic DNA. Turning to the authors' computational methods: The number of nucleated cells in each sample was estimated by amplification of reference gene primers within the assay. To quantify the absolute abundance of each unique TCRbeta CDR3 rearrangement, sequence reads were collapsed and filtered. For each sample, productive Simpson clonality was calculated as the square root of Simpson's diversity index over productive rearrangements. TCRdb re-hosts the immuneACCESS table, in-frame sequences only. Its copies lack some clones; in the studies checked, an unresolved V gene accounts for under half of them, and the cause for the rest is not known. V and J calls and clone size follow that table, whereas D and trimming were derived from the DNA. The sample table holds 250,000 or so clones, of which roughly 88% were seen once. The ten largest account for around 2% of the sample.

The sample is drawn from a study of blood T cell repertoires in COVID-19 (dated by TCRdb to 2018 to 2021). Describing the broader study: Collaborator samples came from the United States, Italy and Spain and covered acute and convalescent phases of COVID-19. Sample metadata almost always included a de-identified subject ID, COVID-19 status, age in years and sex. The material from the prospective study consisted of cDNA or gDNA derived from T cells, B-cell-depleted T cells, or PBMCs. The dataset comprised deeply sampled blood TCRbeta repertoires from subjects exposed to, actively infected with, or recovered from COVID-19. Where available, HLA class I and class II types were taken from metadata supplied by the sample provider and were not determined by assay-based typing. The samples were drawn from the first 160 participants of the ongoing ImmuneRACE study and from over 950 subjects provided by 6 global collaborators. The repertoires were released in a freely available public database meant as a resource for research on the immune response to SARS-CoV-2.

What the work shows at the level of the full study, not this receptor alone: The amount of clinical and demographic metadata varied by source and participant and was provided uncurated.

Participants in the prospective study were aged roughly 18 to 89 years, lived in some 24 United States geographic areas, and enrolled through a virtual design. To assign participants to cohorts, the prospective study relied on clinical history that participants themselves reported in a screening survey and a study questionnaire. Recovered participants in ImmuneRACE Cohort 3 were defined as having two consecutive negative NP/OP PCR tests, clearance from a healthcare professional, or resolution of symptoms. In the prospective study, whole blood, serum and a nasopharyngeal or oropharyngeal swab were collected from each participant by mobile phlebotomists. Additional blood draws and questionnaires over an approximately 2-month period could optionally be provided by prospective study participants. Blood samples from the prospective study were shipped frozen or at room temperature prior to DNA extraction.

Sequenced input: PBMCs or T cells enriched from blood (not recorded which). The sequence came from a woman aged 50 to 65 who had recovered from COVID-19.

The CDR3 corresponds to CSVSRDPDNEQFF. The bases read TGCAGCGTTTCTCGGGATCCCGACAATGAGCAGTTCTTC. The chain was built from TRBV29-1 and TRBJ2-1; TRBD2 might be the D gene, on 5 matching bases. The CDR3 sequence holds 13 residues, the cysteine and phenylalanine included. The read is trimmed to its CDR3 DNA, 39 bases read in frame from base 1. CDR1 and CDR2, looked up from the germline V gene, are SQVTM and ANQGSEA. Between the V and J ends, shortened by 5 bases and 5 bases respectively, the junction contains 13 bases.